Shown below are 18 T cell receptor beta chains from a single sample sequenced in a study of blood T cell repertoires in COVID-19. Profiling relied on immunoSEQ multiplex PCR, and the TCRdb table lists in-frame clones only, not all of them. The sample shows some 250,000 clones, roughly 85% of them seen only once. The sequenced sample was peripheral blood. These receptors were collected from a woman aged 18-29 years with acute or convalescent COVID-19.

The V call is TRBV6-1, the J call TRBJ1-3, with D possibly matching TRBD1 (6 bases). The CDR3 is made up of 17 amino acids. The ends were cut back, 0 bases at V and 7 bases at J, with 19 bases in the middle. Germline V lookup: CDR1 MNHNS, CDR2 SASEGT. This CDR3 is CASSEAYLQGIWNTIYF. CDR3 nucleotides: TGTGCCAGCAGTGAAGCATATTTACAGGGAATTTGGAACACCATATATTTT.

The sample holds one count of this clone. The chain recombines TRBV5-1 with TRBJ2-1, with TRBD2 identical over 7 bases. This CDR3 spans 16 amino acids. J gave up 5 bases and V 3 bases, and 11 bases lay outside the gene matches. Germline V gene sequence: CDR1 SGHRS, CDR2 YFSETQ. The CDR3 here is CASSWSARELHNEQFF. For the CDR3, the DNA is TGCGCCAGCAGCTGGTCGGCGCGGGAGCTCCACAATGAGCAGTTCTTC.

J is TRBJ2-5 and V is TRBV4-3; D may be TRBD2 (5 bases). The CDR3 totals 15 residues. V was cut by 2 bases and J by 1 base, with 11 bases left in between. Germline values: CDR1 LGHNA, CDR2 YSLEER. The CDR3 DNA reads as TGCGCCAGCAGCCAATTCATCAGCGGCCAAGAGACCCAGTACTTC. Protein: CASSQFISGQETQYF.

The chain has TRBV10-2 and TRBJ1-5, with TRBD1 matching 7 bases. CDR3 length equals 14 residues. The germline V gene encodes CDR1 WSHSY and CDR2 SAAADI. The J segment lost 3 bases and the V segment lost 6 bases, leaving 5 bases of the junction unmatched. The CDR3 loop reads CASRGTDSNQPQHF. The CDR3 DNA follows: TGCGCCAGCAGAGGGACAGATTCCAATCAGCCCCAGCATTTT.

The rearrangement joins TRBV30 to TRBJ1-1; the D gene is possibly TRBD1 (5 bases). The germline V gene encodes CDR1 GTSNPN and CDR2 SVGIG (reference sequence). V was clipped by 5 bases and J by 6 bases, with 10 bases between them. This CDR3 has 11 amino acids. Written as DNA, the CDR3 is TGTGCCTGGCGGGGGACTCCTGAAGCTTTCTTT. This gives the protein CAWRGTPEAFF. Based on the CDR3 plus reference TRBV30 and TRBJ1-1, the full variable domain is SQTIHQWPATLVQPVGSPLSLECTVEGTSNPNLYWYRQAAGRGLQLLFYSVGIGQISSEVPQNLSASRPQDRQFILSSKKLLLSDSGFYLCAWRGTPEAFFGQGTRLTVV.

Here the CDR3 DNA reads TGTGCCAGCAGATTTCAGGACAGCCCGTGGGCTTTCTTT. Its translation: CASRFQDSPWAFF. The V and J genes are TRBV27 and TRBJ1-1; TRBD1 is a possible D gene (6 bases). CDR3 length: 13 residues. Looked up from germline, CDR1 is MNHEY and CDR2 is SMNVEV (reference sequence). V shed 6 bases and J shed 11 bases, with 19 bases lying between them.

The chain has TRBV19 and TRBJ2-1, with 10 bases that match TRBD2. The junction had 7 bases not matched to a gene; V was cut back by 10 bases and J by 7 bases. Per the germline V gene, CDR1 is LNHDA and CDR2 is SQIVND (reference sequence). CDR3 length: 13 amino acids. The CDR3 nucleotides read TGTGCCATAGGGCCTAGCGGGAGAAATGAGCAGTTCTTC. Amino acid sequence: CAIGPSGRNEQFF. Based on the CDR3 plus reference TRBV19 and TRBJ2-1, the full variable domain is DGGITQSPKYLFRKEGQNVTLSCEQNLNHDAMYWYRQDPGQGLRLIYYSQIVNDFQKGDIAEGYSVSREKKESFPLTVTSAQKNPTAFYLCAIGPSGRNEQFFGPGTRLTVL.

CDR3 bases: TGTGCCAGCAGCGTATCGGACAGGGGAAACTATGGCTACACCTTC. It is translated as CASSVSDRGNYGYTF. This chain joins TRBV9 and TRBJ1-2; 9 bases fit TRBD1. V shed 1 base, J shed 2 bases, and the junction held 3 bases outside the gene matches. CDR1 is SGDLS, CDR2 YYNGEE, per germline. This CDR3 region has 15 residues.

The chain uses TRBV7-2 and TRBJ2-3, with D perhaps matching TRBD2 (6 bases). Trimming removed 3 bases from V and 0 bases from J, with 10 bases in between. Per the germline V gene, CDR1 is SGHTA and CDR2 is FQGNSA. There are 15 residues in the CDR3. This CDR3 reads CASSLGGVSTDTQYF. The DNA for the CDR3 is TGTGCCAGCAGCTTGGGCGGGGTTAGCACAGATACGCAGTATTTT. The complete variable domain, with remaining parts taken from reference TRBV7-2 and TRBJ2-3, reads GAGVSQSPSNKVTEKGKDVELRCDPISGHTALYWYRQSLGQGLEFLIYFQGNSAPDKSGLPSDRFSAERTGGSVSTLTIQRTQQEDSAVYLCASSLGGVSTDTQYFGPGTRLTVL.

The gene calls are TRBV11-2 and TRBJ2-5, with 13 nucleotides matching TRBD2. This CDR3 comprises 18 residues. V lost 1 base to trimming and J lost 7 bases; unmatched junction nucleotides: 12. Germline values: CDR1 SGHAT, CDR2 FQNNGV. The CDR3 nucleotides are TGTGCCAGCAGCTTAGTCCGCGGACTAGCGGGAGAAGGAGTGACCCAGTACTTC. Protein sequence: CASSLVRGLAGEGVTQYF.

This clone was detected only a few times. The V gene is TRBV6-5, the J gene TRBJ1-1, with a tentative D call TRBD1 (6 bases). In germline, CDR1 is MNHEY, CDR2 SVGAGI. Trimming cost V 7 bases and J 1 base, with 16 bases left between them. The CDR3 length is 15 residues. The CDR3 loop is CASNRGLQGNTEAFF. CDR3 coding DNA: TGTGCCAGCAACCGGGGCCTACAGGGGAACACTGAAGCTTTCTTT.

This clone was observed a handful of times. J is TRBJ2-7 and V is TRBV6-2 or TRBV6-3; the match to TRBD2 covers 10 bases. Trimming removed 7 bases from V and 1 base from J; junction bases left unmatched: 7. This CDR3 contains 15 residues. Germline V gene data show CDR1 as MNHEY and CDR2 as SVGEGT. The CDR3 loop reads CASNPRTSGSYEQYF. The CDR3 nucleotides read TGTGCCAGCAACCCGAGGACTAGCGGTTCCTACGAGCAGTACTTC.

This sequence joins TRBV27 and TRBJ1-2; 7 bases fit TRBD1. Germline V gene data show CDR1 as MNHEY and CDR2 as SMNVEV (reference sequence). The CDR3 has 17 amino acids. After removal of 5 bases from V and 3 bases from J, the junction contained 15 bases not matched to a gene. Written as DNA, the CDR3 is TGTGCCAGCAGTCTAACTAACCGACAGGGCCTTGACTATGGCTACACCTTC. Residues: CASSLTNRQGLDYGYTF.

The chain is built from TRBV28 and TRBJ2-7; D unclear. V was clipped by 6 bases and J by 2 bases, with 8 bases between them. Per germline, CDR1 MDHEN and CDR2 SYDVKM. This CDR3 comprises 12 residues. As DNA, the CDR3 is TGTGCCAGCAGCGCAGTAACCTACGAGCAGTACTTC. This translates into CASSAVTYEQYF.

The chain couples TRBV7-2 to TRBJ2-6, with 7 bases lining up with TRBD1. This CDR3 spans 18 amino acids. J lost 0 bases, V lost 1 base, and 6 bases had no gene match. Germline lookup yields CDR1 SGHTA and CDR2 FQGNSA. Here the CDR3 reads CASSLVGTALSGANVLTF. In nucleotides, the CDR3 is TGTGCCAGCAGCTTAGTTGGGACAGCACTCTCTGGGGCCAACGTCCTGACTTTC.

The rearrangement links TRBV5-1 to TRBJ2-2; D might be TRBD1 (6 bases). There are 16 residues in the CDR3. V was pared by 0 bases and J by 4 bases, with 13 bases between. The V gene's germline CDR1 is SGHRS and CDR2 YFSETQ. CDR3 sequence: CASSLDTGPPTGELFF. CDR3 nucleotide sequence: TGCGCCAGCAGCTTGGACACAGGGCCCCCCACCGGGGAGCTGTTTTTT. Full variable domain (rest looked up from reference TRBV5-1 and TRBJ2-2): KAGVTQTPRYLIKTRGQQVTLSCSPISGHRSVSWYQQTPGQGLQFLFEYFSETQRNKGNFPGRFSGRQFSNSRSEMNVSTLELGDSALYLCASSLDTGPPTGELFFGEGSRLTVL.

This clone was detected a few times. The chain employs TRBV30 and TRBJ1-2; D remains ambiguous. CDR3 length: 12 amino acids. V lost 2 bases, J lost 3 bases, and 7 bases lay in between. The germline gives CDR1 GTSNPN, CDR2 SVGIG (reference sequence). This CDR3 reads CAWSQTHYGYTF. Here the CDR3 DNA reads TGTGCCTGGAGTCAGACACACTATGGCTACACCTTC.

In regard to this clone: The sample holds other DNA sequences that translate to the same CDR3. The chain joins TRBV12-3 or TRBV12-4 to TRBJ1-1; D unclear. CDR3 size: 11 residues. V dropped 8 bases and J dropped 5 bases, with 9 bases sitting between them. The CDR3 region has the DNA TGTGCCAGCTCTTCGGGAACTGAAGCTTTCTTT. As protein: CASSSGTEAFF.